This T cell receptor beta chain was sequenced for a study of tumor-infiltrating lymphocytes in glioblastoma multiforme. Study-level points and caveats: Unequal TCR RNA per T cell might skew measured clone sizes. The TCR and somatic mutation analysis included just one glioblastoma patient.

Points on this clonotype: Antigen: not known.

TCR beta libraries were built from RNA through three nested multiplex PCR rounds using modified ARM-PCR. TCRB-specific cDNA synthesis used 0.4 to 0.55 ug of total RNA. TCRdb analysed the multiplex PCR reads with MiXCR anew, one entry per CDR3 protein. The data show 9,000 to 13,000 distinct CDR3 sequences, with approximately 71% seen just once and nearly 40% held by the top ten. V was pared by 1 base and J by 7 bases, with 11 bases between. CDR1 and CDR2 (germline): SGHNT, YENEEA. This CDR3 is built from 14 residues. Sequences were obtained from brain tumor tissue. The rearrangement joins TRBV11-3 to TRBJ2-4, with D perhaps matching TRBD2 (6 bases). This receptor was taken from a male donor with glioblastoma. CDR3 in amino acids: CASSLGGGENIQYF. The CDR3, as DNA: TGTGCCAGCAGCTTAGGAGGCGGGGAGAACATTCAGTACTTC.